This T cell receptor (beta chain) was sequenced for a study of shared clonotypes between healthy human individuals. Overall study context: Per-donor plates numbered three CD4 naive, three CD4 memory, two CD8 naive and one CD8 memory. Whole-study results and caveats: Specimens sampled were limited to blood, with tissue repertoires likely differing. Memory subsets generally showed smaller estimated richness than naive subsets did. Relative to clonotypes present in all four donors, those not shared had lower generation probabilities.

Germline CDR1 reads MNHEY; CDR2 reads SMNVEV (reference sequence). Trimming pared 7 bases from V and 5 bases from J, leaving 15 bases between. This CDR3 is built from 13 residues. About this clone itself: The antigen is unknown.

Using immunoSEQ multiplex PCR, the repertoire was profiled, and TCRdb retains in-frame clones only, with some absent. The sample shows 1.6 million or so clones, 98% to 99% of them seen only once. Sample: naive CD4+ T cells sorted from blood. As for subset: CD45RA+ positively selected. The clonotype was recovered from a man aged 30 to 39 in good health. The rearrangement uses TRBV27 and TRBJ2-7; weak D call: TRBD1 (6 bases). The CDR3 DNA reads as TGTGCCAGCATCCGGGCAGGGGACCACGAGCAGTACTTC. Translation gives CASIRAGDHEQYF.